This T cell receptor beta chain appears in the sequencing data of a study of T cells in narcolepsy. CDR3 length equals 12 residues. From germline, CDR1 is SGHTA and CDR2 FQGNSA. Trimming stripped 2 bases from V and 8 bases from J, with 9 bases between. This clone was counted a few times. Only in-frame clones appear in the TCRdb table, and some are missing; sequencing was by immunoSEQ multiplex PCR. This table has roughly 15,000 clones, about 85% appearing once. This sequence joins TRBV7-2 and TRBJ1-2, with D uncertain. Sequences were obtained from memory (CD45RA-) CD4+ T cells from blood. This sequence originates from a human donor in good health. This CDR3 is CASSLLMNGYTF. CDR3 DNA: TGTGCCAGCAGCTTATTAATGAACGGCTACACCTTC.